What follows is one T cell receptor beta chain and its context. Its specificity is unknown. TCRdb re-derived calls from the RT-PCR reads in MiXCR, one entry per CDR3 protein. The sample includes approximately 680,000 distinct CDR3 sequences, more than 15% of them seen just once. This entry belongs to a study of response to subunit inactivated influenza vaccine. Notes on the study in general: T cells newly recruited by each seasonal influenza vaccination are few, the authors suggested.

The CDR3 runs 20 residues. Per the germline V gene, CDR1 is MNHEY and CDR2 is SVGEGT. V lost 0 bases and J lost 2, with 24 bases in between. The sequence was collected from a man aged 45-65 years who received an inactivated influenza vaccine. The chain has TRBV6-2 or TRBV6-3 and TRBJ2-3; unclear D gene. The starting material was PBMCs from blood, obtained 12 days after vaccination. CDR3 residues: CASSYSENQQDIYPTDTQYF. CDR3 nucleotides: TGTGCCAGCAGTTACTCAGAGAACCAGCAAGATATATATCCCACAGATACGCAGTATTTT.